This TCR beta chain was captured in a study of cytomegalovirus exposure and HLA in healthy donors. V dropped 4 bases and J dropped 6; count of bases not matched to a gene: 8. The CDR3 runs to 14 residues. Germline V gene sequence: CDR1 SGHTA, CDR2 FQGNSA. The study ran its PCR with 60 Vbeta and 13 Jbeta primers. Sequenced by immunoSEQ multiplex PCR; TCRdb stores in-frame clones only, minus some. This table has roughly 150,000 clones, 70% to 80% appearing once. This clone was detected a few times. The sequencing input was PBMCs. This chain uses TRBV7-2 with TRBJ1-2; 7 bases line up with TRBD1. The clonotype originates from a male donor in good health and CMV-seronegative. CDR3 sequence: CASSSSRGSDGYTF. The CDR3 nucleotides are TGTGCCAGCAGCTCCAGCAGGGGGTCTGATGGCTACACCTTC.